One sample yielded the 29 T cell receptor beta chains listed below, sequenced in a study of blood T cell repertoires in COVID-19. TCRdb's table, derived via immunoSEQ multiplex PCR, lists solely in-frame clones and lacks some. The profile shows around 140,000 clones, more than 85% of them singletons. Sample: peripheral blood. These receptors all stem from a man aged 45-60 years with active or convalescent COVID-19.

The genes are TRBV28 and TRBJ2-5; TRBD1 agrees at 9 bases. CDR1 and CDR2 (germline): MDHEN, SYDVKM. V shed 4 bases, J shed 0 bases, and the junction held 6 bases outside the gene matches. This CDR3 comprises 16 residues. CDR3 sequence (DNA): TGTGCCAGCAGTTCAGGGGGACAGGGAAACCAAGAGACCCAGTACTTC. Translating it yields CASSSGGQGNQETQYF.

As DNA, the CDR3 is TGTGCCAGCAGTGAGTCAGAGAACACTGAAGCTTTCTTT. This sequence encodes CASSESENTEAFF. This chain joins TRBV2 and TRBJ1-1, with D uncertain. Deletions cut 3 bases from V and 1 base from J, with 6 bases between. The length of the CDR3 is 13 residues. Germline V gene sequence: CDR1 SNHLY, CDR2 FYNNEI.

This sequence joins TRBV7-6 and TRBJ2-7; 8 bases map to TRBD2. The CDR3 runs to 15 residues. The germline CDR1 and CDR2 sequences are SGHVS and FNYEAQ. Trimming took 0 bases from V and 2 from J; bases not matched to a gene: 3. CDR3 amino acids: CASSLASGSTYEQYF. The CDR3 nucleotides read TGTGCCAGCAGCTTAGCCAGCGGGAGTACCTACGAGCAGTACTTC.

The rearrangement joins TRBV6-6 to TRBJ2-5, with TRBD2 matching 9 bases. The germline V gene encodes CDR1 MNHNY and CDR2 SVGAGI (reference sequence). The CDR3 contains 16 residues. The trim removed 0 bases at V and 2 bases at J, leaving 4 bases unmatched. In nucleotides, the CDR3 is TGTGCCAGCAGTTACTCTTGGCGGGGGGGACAAGAGACCCAGTACTTC. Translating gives CASSYSWRGGQETQYF.

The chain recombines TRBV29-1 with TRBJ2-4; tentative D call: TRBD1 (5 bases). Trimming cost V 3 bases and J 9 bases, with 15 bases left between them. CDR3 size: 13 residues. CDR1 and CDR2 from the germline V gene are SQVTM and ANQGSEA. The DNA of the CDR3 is TGCAGCGTTGATCAGGCAGGGCAGGCCATTCAGTACTTC. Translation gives CSVDQAGQAIQYF. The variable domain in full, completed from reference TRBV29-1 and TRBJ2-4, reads SAVISQKPSRDICQRGTSLTIQCQVDSQVTMMFWYRQQPGQSLTLIATANQGSEATYESGFVIDKFPISRPNLTFSTLTVSNMSPEDSSIYLCSVDQAGQAIQYFGAGTRLSVL.

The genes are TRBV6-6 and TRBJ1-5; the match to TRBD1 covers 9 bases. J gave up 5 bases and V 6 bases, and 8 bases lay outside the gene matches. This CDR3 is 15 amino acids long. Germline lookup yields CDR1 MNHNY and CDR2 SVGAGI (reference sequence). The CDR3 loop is CASSSPDRGYQPQHF. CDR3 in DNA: TGTGCCAGCAGCTCACCGGACAGGGGTTATCAGCCCCAGCATTTT.

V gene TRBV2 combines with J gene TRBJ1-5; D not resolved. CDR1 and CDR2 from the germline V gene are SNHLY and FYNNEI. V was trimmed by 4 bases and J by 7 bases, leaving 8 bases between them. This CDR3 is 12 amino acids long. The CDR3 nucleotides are TGTGCCAGCAGTGGGAGCCGACAGCCCCAGCATTTT. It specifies CASSGSRQPQHF.

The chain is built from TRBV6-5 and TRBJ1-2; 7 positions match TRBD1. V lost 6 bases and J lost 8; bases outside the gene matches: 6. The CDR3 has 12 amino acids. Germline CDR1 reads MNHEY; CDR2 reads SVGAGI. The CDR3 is CASSDRVEGYTF. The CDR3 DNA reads TGTGCCAGCAGCGACAGGGTTGAGGGCTACACCTTC.

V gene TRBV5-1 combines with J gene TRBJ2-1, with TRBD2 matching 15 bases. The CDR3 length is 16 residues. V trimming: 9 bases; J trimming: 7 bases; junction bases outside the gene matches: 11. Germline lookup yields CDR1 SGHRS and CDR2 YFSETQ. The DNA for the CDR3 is TGCGCCACCCGGACTAGCGGGGGGGCACTTCAAAATGAGCAGTTCTTC. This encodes CATRTSGGALQNEQFF.

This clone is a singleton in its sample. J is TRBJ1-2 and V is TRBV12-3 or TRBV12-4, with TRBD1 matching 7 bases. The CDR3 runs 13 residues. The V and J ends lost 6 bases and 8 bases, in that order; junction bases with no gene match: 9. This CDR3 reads CASSQDRVGGYTF. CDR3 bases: TGTGCCAGCAGCCAAGACAGGGTTGGAGGCTACACCTTC.

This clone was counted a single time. CDR3 in amino acids: CASRGTHNQPQHF. DNA of the CDR3: TGTGCCAGCAGAGGGACACACAATCAGCCCCAGCATTTT. The rearrangement joins TRBV28 to TRBJ1-5, with D perhaps TRBD1 (6 bases). Germline CDR1 MDHEN, CDR2 SYDVKM. V lost 6 bases to trimming and J lost 3 bases, with 9 bases between them. This CDR3 has 13 amino acids. The full variable domain, rest sourced from reference TRBV28 and TRBJ1-5, is DVKVTQSSRYLVKRTGEKVFLECVQDMDHENMFWYRQDPGLGLRLIYFSYDVKMKEKGDIPEGYSVSREKKERFSLILESASTNQTSMYLCASRGTHNQPQHFGDGTRLSIL.

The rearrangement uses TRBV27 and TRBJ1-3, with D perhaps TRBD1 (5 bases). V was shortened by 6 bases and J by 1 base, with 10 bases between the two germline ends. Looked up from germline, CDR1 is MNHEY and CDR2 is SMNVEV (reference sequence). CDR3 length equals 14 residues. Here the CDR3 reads CASRGRGSGNTIYF. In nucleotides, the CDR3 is TGTGCCAGCAGGGGGAGGGGTTCTGGAAACACCATATATTTT.

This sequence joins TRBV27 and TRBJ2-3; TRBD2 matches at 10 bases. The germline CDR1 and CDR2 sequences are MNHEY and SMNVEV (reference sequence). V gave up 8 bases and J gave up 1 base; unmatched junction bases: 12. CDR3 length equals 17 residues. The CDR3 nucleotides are TGTGCCAGCGGCTCCCGGAATAGCGGGAGGCGCACAGATACGCAGTATTTT. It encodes CASGSRNSGRRTDTQYF.

The CDR3 DNA reads as TGTGCCAGTACCCTTAGCGAGTCAAACACCGGGGAGCTGTTTTTT. Translating it yields CASTLSESNTGELFF. The chain combines TRBV19 with TRBJ2-2, with a possible D match to TRBD2 (5 bases). V dropped 7 bases and J dropped 2 bases, with 14 bases sitting between them. Germline CDR1 LNHDA, CDR2 SQIVND (reference sequence). CDR3 length: 15 residues.

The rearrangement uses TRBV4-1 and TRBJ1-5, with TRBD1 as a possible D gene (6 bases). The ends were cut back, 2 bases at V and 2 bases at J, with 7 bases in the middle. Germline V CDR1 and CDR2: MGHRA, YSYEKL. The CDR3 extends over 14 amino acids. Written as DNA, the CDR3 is TGCGCCAGCAGCCAAAACAGGGGCAATCAGCCCCAGCATTTT. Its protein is CASSQNRGNQPQHF.

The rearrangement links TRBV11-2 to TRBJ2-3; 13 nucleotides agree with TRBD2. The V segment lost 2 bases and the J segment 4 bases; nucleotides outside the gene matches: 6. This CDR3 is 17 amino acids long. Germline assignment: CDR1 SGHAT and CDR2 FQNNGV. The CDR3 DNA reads TGTGCCAGCAGCTTAACTAGCGGGAGGGCCCGTTCAGATACGCAGTATTTT. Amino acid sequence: CASSLTSGRARSDTQYF.

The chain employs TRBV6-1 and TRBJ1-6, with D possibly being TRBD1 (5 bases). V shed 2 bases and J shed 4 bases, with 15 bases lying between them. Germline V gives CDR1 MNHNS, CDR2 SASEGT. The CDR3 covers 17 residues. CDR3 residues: CASSEIGARGYNSPLHF. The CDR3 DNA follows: TGTGCCAGCAGTGAAATTGGGGCCCGCGGTTATAATTCACCCCTCCACTTT.

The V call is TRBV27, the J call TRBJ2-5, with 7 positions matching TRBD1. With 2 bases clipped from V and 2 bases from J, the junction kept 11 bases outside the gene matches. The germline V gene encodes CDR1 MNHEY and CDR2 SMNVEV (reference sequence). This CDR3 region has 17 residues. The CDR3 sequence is CASSLPQDRRPQETQYF. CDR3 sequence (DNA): TGTGCCAGCAGTTTACCCCAGGACAGGAGGCCGCAAGAGACCCAGTACTTC.

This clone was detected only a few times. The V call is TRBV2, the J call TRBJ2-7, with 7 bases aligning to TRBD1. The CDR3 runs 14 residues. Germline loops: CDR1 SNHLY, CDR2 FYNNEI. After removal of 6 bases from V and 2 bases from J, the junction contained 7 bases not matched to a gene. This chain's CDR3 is CASRTDRTTYEQYF. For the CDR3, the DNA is TGTGCCAGCAGGACGGACAGGACCACCTACGAGCAGTACTTC.

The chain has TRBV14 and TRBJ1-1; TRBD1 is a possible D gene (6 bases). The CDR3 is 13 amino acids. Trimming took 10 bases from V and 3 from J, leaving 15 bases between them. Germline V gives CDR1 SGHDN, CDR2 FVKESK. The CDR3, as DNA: TGTGCCACTAAAGGGGGTCCGGACACTGAAGCTTTCTTT. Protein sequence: CATKGGPDTEAFF.

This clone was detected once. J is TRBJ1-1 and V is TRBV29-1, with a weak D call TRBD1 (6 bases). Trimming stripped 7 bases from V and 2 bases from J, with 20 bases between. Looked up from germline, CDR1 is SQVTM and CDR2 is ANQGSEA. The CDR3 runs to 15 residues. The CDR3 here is CSESPGQSVNTEAFF. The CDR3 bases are TGCAGCGAATCCCCCGGACAGAGCGTTAACACTGAAGCTTTCTTT.

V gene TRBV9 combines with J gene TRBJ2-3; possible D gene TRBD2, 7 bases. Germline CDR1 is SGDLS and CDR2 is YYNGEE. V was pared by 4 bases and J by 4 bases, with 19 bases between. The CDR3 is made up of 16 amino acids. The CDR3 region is CASSPRGRGVSDTQYF. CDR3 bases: TGTGCCAGCAGCCCCCGTGGGAGGGGGGTGTCAGATACGCAGTATTTT.

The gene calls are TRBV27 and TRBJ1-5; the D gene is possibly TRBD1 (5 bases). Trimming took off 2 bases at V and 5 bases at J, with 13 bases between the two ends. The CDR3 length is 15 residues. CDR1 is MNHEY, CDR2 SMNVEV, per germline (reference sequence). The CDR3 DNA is TGTGCCAGCAGTTTACAATGGGGGGGGGATCAGCCCCAGCATTTT. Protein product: CASSLQWGGDQPQHF.

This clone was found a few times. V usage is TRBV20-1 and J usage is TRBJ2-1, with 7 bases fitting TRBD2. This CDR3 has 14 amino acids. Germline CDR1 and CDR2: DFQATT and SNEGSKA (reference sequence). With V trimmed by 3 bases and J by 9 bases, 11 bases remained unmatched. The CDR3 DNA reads TGCAGTGCTAGTCCCTTTGTAGGGGAGGGTGAGCAGTTCTTC. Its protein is CSASPFVGEGEQFF.

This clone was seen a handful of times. For the CDR3, the DNA is TGCAGCGTTCTAGGGACAGATAGCAATCAGCCCCAGCATTTT. It specifies CSVLGTDSNQPQHF. The chain joins TRBV29-1 to TRBJ1-5; 7 bases line up with TRBD1. The V gene end was trimmed by 5 bases and the J gene end by 0 bases; junction bases not matched to a gene: 4. This CDR3 region has 14 residues. CDR1 and CDR2 from the germline V gene are SQVTM and ANQGSEA.

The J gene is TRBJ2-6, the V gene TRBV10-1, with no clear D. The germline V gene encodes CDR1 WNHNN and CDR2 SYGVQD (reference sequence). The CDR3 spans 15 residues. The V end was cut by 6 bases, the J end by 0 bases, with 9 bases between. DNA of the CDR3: TGCGCCAGCAGCAACACCCACTCTGGGGCCAACGTCCTGACTTTC. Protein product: CASSNTHSGANVLTF.

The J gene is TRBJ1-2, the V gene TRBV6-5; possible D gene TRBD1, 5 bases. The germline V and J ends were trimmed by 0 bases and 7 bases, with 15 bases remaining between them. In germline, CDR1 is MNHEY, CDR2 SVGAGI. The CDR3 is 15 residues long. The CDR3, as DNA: TGTGCCAGCAGTTACTCCTACCAGGGTGGCTTTGGCTACACCTTC. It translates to CASSYSYQGGFGYTF.

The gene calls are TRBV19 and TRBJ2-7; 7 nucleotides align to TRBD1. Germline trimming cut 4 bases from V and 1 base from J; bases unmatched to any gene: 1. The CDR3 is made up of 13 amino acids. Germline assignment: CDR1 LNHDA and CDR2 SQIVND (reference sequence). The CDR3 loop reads CASSTGQSYEQYF. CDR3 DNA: TGTGCCAGTAGTACGGGACAGTCCTACGAGCAGTACTTC.

This CDR3 is CASTSPGTEAFF. CDR3 nucleotides: TGTGCCAGCACCTCCCCCGGGACAGAAGCTTTCTTT. V gene TRBV12-3 or TRBV12-4 combines with J gene TRBJ1-1; TRBD1 might be the D (6 bases). V was pared by 7 bases and J by 8 bases, with 14 bases between. The CDR3 length is 12 residues.